This TCR beta chain was identified during a study of blood T cell repertoires in COVID-19 (dated by TCRdb to 2020 to 2022). Background for the entire study: Collaborator samples came from the United States, Italy and Spain and covered acute and convalescent phases of COVID-19. The material from the prospective study consisted of cDNA or gDNA derived from T cells, B-cell-depleted T cells, or PBMCs. Deeply sampled blood TCRbeta repertoires from subjects exposed to, actively infected with, or recovered from COVID-19 were included in the dataset. The repertoires were made available in a free public database intended to serve as a resource for research on the immune response to SARS-CoV-2. The samples were drawn from two sources: the first 160 participants of the ongoing ImmuneRACE study, and 1,200 or so subjects contributed by 6 global collaborators. Sample metadata almost always included a de-identified subject ID, COVID-19 status, age in years and sex. Where available, HLA class I and class II types were taken from metadata supplied by the sample provider and were not determined by assay-based typing. Study-wide findings and limitations: How much clinical and demographic metadata was included differed by source and by participant, and the metadata was provided uncurated.

This clone is a singleton in its sample. This clone's antigen is unknown. This is likely an artifact of a read error, given a far larger clone one base away. TCRbeta CDR3 regions were amplified from genomic DNA using the immunoSEQ Assay, a bias-controlled multiplex PCR. The original methods were these. The number of nucleated cells in each sample was estimated from the amplification of reference gene primers within the assay. Sequence reads were collapsed and filtered to measure the absolute abundance of every unique TCRbeta CDR3 rearrangement. For each sample, productive Simpson clonality was calculated as the square root of Simpson's diversity index across productive rearrangements. TCRdb obtained this table from immuneACCESS and retained in-frame rearrangements with V and J assigned. These tables miss some clones; where compared with another copy, unresolved V genes account for less than half of the shortfall, and the remainder is unexplained. From that table come the V and J calls and clone size; the DNA was used to work out D and trimming. This sample lists roughly 250,000 clones; approximately 82% were detected once. In total, the top ten clones hold 4% to 6% of the sample.

Deletion took 4 bases off V and 1 base off J, with a span of 7 bases between the germline ends. From the germline V gene, CDR1 is MNHEY and CDR2 is SVGAGI. The CDR3 covers 13 residues, taking in both the cysteine and the phenylalanine. The DNA shown is the 39-base CDR3, in frame from base 1. Each collaborating institution followed its own protocols to collect whole blood in K2EDTA tubes. For TCRbeta analysis, collaborators shipped samples in one of three forms: frozen whole blood, isolated PBMCs, or DNA extracted from either of those sample types. This TCR was sampled from an elderly woman with active or convalescent COVID-19. The sequence joins TRBV6-5 to TRBJ2-5; D gene: possibly TRBD2, on 5 matching bases. Sequencing input: peripheral blood. In nucleotide form, the sequence is TGTGCCAGCAGTTCCGGGATCCAAGAGACCCAGTACTTC. It translates to CASSSGIQETQYF.